What follows are 21 T cell receptor beta chains derived from one specimen sequenced in a study of beta chain features in type 1 diabetes. Study results and caveats: Among all four CD4+ subsets, Type 1 diabetes patients had TCRB CDR3s that were moderately but significantly shorter.

What was sequenced were expressed TCRB transcripts, since all of the isolated RNA had been reverse transcribed. Measured with immunoSEQ multiplex PCR; TCRdb has only the in-frame clones, and not every one. Altogether around 160,000 clones are present, more than 60% being singletons, with the ten largest covering 0.08% to 0.09%. These TCRs' antigens remain unknown. Specimen: naive CD4+ T cells from blood. All receptors derive from a man aged 25-40 years with type 1 diabetes.

The gene calls are TRBV2 and TRBJ2-1, with D unclear. Germline lookup yields CDR1 SNHLY and CDR2 FYNNEI. The CDR3 runs to 16 residues. V was pared by 6 bases and J by 7 bases, with 22 bases between. The CDR3 region has the DNA TGTGCCAGCAGGATGTTGCAAACCCCCACCGGTAATGAGCAGTTCTTC. This translates into CASRMLQTPTGNEQFF.

This clone was recorded only once. The chain joins TRBV9 to TRBJ2-3, with D perhaps TRBD1 (6 bases). The CDR3 length is 15 residues. Looked up from germline, CDR1 is SGDLS and CDR2 is YYNGEE. Deletions cut 4 bases from V and 4 bases from J, with 16 bases between. The CDR3 spells CASSPTGHGADTQYF. CDR3 bases: TGTGCCAGCAGCCCGACGGGACACGGGGCAGATACGCAGTATTTT.

CDR3: CASSQSEDGAVRETQYF. CDR3 DNA sequence: TGCGCCAGCAGTCAATCGGAAGACGGGGCAGTTCGAGAGACCCAGTACTTC. This chain links TRBV23-1 with TRBJ2-5, with D possibly being TRBD1 or TRBD2 (5 bases each). TRBV23-1 is sorted into the ORF group, with uncertain function. Trimming pared 0 bases from V and 4 bases from J, leaving 18 bases between. This CDR3 comprises 17 residues.

This clone was seen once. This chain links TRBV29-1 with TRBJ1-1, with D possibly matching TRBD1 (5 bases). The CDR3 has 13 residues. Germline CDR1 is SQVTM and CDR2 is ANQGSEA. V lost 4 bases to trimming and J lost 1 base, with 10 bases between them. CDR3 DNA: TGCAGCGTTGTCGAGACAGAGAACACTGAAGCTTTCTTT. Protein product: CSVVETENTEAFF.

This clone was picked up a small number of times. This chain connects TRBV27 to TRBJ2-3; 8 nucleotides align to TRBD1. This CDR3 has 14 residues. From germline, CDR1 is MNHEY and CDR2 SMNVEV (reference sequence). V lost 5 bases, J lost 4 bases, and 5 bases stayed unmatched. The CDR3 here is CASSTLQGADTQYF. CDR3 bases: TGTGCCAGCAGTACCCTACAGGGGGCAGATACGCAGTATTTT.

This clone was seen only once. This sequence joins TRBV11-2 and TRBJ2-7; the D is unclear. Germline loops: CDR1 SGHAT, CDR2 FQNNGV. The CDR3 runs to 12 residues. V lost 3 bases and J 6 bases, leaving 9 bases between the germline ends. For the CDR3, the DNA is TGTGCCAGCAGCTTTTATGGGCTCGAGCAGTACTTC. This translates into CASSFYGLEQYF.

This chain uses TRBV7-2 with TRBJ2-3; 10 bases are shared with TRBD2. Unmatched junction bases numbered 2, after V lost 4 bases and J lost 1 base. Germline loops: CDR1 SGHTA, CDR2 FQGNSA. The CDR3 length is 15 residues. CDR3 DNA sequence: TGTGCCAGCAGCTATAGCGGGGGGCGCACAGATACGCAGTATTTT. Protein product: CASSYSGGRTDTQYF.

The J gene is TRBJ2-1, the V gene TRBV7-2; unclear D gene. Germline V gene lookup returns CDR1 SGHTA and CDR2 FQGNSA. This CDR3 is built from 15 residues. V dropped 4 bases and J dropped 4 bases, with 14 bases sitting between them. CDR3: CASSSTVLLYNEQFF. The DNA of the CDR3 is TGTGCCAGCAGCTCTACAGTGCTATTGTACAATGAGCAGTTCTTC.

The chain couples TRBV11-2 to TRBJ2-4; possible D gene TRBD1, 5 bases. Deletions cut 4 bases from V and 5 bases from J, with 15 bases between. The CDR3 runs to 15 residues. Germline values: CDR1 SGHAT, CDR2 FQNNGV. The CDR3 DNA reads as TGTGCCAGCAGCTCCCGGACATTCAGGGAAAACATTCAGTACTTC. It is translated as CASSSRTFRENIQYF.

This clone was observed a few times. The chain is built from TRBV14 and TRBJ2-3, with TRBD1 identical over 7 bases. The V gene end was trimmed by 1 base and the J gene end by 1 base; junction bases not matched to a gene: 2. This CDR3 has 15 residues. The germline V gene encodes CDR1 SGHDN and CDR2 FVKESK. CDR3 residues: CASSQATGGTDTQYF. Written as DNA, the CDR3 is TGTGCCAGCAGCCAAGCAACAGGGGGCACAGATACGCAGTATTTT.

This clone has a handful of counts. This sequence joins TRBV11-2 and TRBJ2-5, with D perhaps given as TRBD1 or TRBD2 (6 bases each). The germline gives CDR1 SGHAT, CDR2 FQNNGV. V dropped 0 bases and J dropped 4 bases, with 15 bases sitting between them. The CDR3 extends over 16 amino acids. This CDR3 is CASSLEAGRGSETQYF. The CDR3 nucleotides are TGTGCCAGCAGCTTAGAAGCGGGCAGGGGATCAGAGACCCAGTACTTC.

The chain carries TRBV10-3 and TRBJ2-3; 10 bases are shared with TRBD1. Germline lookup yields CDR1 ENHRY and CDR2 SYGVKD. CDR3 size: 14 residues. V was pared by 7 bases and J by 4 bases, with 5 bases of the junction left unmatched. CDR3 protein: CAITPGQGSDTQYF. The CDR3 region has the DNA TGTGCCATCACTCCGGGACAGGGGTCAGATACGCAGTATTTT.

The rearrangement uses TRBV5-1 and TRBJ2-7; 9 bases fit TRBD1. The CDR3 has 15 amino acids. The V and J ends lost 1 base and 5 bases, in that order; junction bases with no gene match: 7. Germline assignment: CDR1 SGHRS and CDR2 YFSETQ. The CDR3 DNA reads TGCGCCAGCAGCTTGAACGGACAGGGGTTGAACGAGCAGTACTTC. Amino acid sequence: CASSLNGQGLNEQYF.

The gene calls are TRBV5-4 and TRBJ2-1; D is possibly TRBD2 (6 bases). Germline CDR1 SGHNT, CDR2 YYREEE (reference sequence). V was cut by 4 bases and J by 7 bases, with 12 bases left in between. The CDR3 runs 13 residues. CDR3 region: CASSPGLQNEQFF. Here the CDR3 DNA reads TGTGCCAGCAGCCCGGGACTCCAGAATGAGCAGTTCTTC.

The V gene is TRBV30, the J gene TRBJ1-5; D gene ambiguous. Trimming took 3 bases from V and 6 from J, leaving 18 bases between them. The germline V gene has CDR1 GTSNPN and CDR2 SVGIG (reference sequence). This CDR3 comprises 15 residues. This CDR3 reads CAWRGGSGEGQPQHF. CDR3 DNA: TGTGCCTGGAGAGGTGGATCCGGCGAGGGTCAGCCCCAGCATTTT.

With regard to this clone: Other DNA sequences within the sample encode an identical CDR3. The chain carries TRBV18 and TRBJ2-7; 11 bases are a match to TRBD2. J lost 4 bases, V lost 3 bases, and 5 bases had no gene match. This CDR3 is 15 amino acids long. Germline assignment: CDR1 KGHSH and CDR2 LQKENI. The CDR3: CASSPTSGGSYEQYF. The CDR3 coding sequence is TGTGCCAGCTCACCTACTAGCGGGGGAAGTTACGAGCAGTACTTC.

The rearrangement joins TRBV7-9 to TRBJ2-2; no reliable D call. The CDR3 contains 14 residues. Trimming removed 1 base at V and 5 bases at J, with 8 bases between. Germline CDR1 SEHNR, CDR2 FQNEAQ (reference sequence). The chain's CDR3 is CASSLELPTGELFF. DNA for the CDR3: TGTGCCAGCAGCTTAGAGTTGCCAACCGGGGAGCTGTTTTTT.

CDR3 DNA: TGTGCCAGCAGCTTAGGGGCTAGCGGGGGGGCAGATACGCAGTATTTT. Amino acids: CASSLGASGGADTQYF. This chain links TRBV7-2 with TRBJ2-3, with TRBD2 matching 12 bases. The CDR3 is 16 residues long. The germline V gene has CDR1 SGHTA and CDR2 FQGNSA. V was pared by 1 base and J by 4 bases, with 3 bases of the junction left unmatched.

The rearrangement uses TRBV11-2 and TRBJ2-5; 8 nucleotides align to TRBD2. Germline V gene sequence: CDR1 SGHAT, CDR2 FQNNGV. The CDR3 length is 13 residues. J gave up 5 bases and V 5 bases, and 4 bases lay outside the gene matches. The CDR3 nucleotides read TGTGCCAGCAGCCCGGGAGGGGAGGAGACCCAGTACTTC. Protein product: CASSPGGEETQYF. Drawing the rest from reference TRBV11-2 and TRBJ2-5, the complete variable domain is EAGVAQSPRYKIIEKRQSVAFWCNPISGHATLYWYQQILGQGPKLLIQFQNNGVVDDSQLPKDRFSAERLKGVDSTLKIQPAKLEDSAVYLCASSPGGEETQYFGPGTRLLVL.

The V call is TRBV7-2, the J call TRBJ2-5; D is perhaps TRBD1 (5 bases). The V end lost 3 bases, the J end lost 5 bases, and 10 bases lay between the germline ends. This CDR3 is 13 amino acids long. Looked up from germline, CDR1 is SGHTA and CDR2 is FQGNSA. DNA of the CDR3: TGTGCCAGCAGCTTCCCAGGGCCGGAGACCCAGTACTTC. This gives the protein CASSFPGPETQYF.

This chain connects TRBV29-1 to TRBJ2-1; TRBD1 aligns across 11 bases. Germline values: CDR1 SQVTM, CDR2 ANQGSEA. V shed 6 bases and J 7 bases; nucleotides not matched to a gene: 11. The CDR3 consists of 15 residues. CDR3 region: CSVIYPGQGVNEQFF. The CDR3 nucleotides read TGCAGCGTCATATACCCGGGACAGGGGGTTAATGAGCAGTTCTTC.